This entry lists 9 T cell receptor beta chains sequenced from one sample in a study of molecular identifiers for immune sequencing clone quantification. From the PCR reads, TCRdb called clonotypes with MiXCR, one entry per CDR3 protein. The sample contains some 65,000 distinct CDR3 sequences, around 20% of which appear only once. Sequenced sample: naive CD8+ T cells from blood, with Jurkat cell RNA spiked in. The subset denotes: FACS-sorted CD8+CD4-CCR7+CD45RA+ naive T cells. The receptors stem from a human donor in good health. Some libraries in this study had Jurkat cell RNA spiked in.

There are a few counts of this clonotype. A much more abundant neighbour one base away suggests this may be a read error. The chain is built from TRBV29-1 and TRBJ2-1; D is unresolved. Germline lookup yields CDR1 SQVTM and CDR2 ANQGSEA. The CDR3 contains 12 residues. The CDR3 loop is CSVGDSYNGQFF. CDR3 coding DNA: TGCAGCGTTGGAGACTCCTACAATGGGCAGTTCTTC.

With regard to this clonotype: A single base separates this from a much larger clone, so it may be a read error. V usage is TRBV4-1 and J usage is TRBJ1-4; the D gene is possibly TRBD1 (6 bases). CDR3 size: 16 residues. The germline V gene has CDR1 MGHRA and CDR2 YSYEKL. V lost 3 bases to trimming and J lost 6 bases, with 17 bases between them. CDR3 loop: CASSQADTPGDEKLFF. For the CDR3, the DNA is TGCGCCAGCAGCCAGGCGGACACCCCAGGGGATGAAAAACTGTTTTTT.

This clonotype was detected a few times. This chain joins TRBV2 and TRBJ1-2, with D uncertain. There are 12 residues in the CDR3. The V end lost 3 bases, the J end lost 7 bases, and 9 bases lay between the germline ends. Germline V gives CDR1 SNHLY, CDR2 FYNNEI. The CDR3 protein is CASSDTRTGYTF. For the CDR3, the DNA is TGTGCCAGCAGTGATACAAGGACTGGCTACACCTTC.

This clonotype was seen repeatedly, ten times or more. This chain uses TRBV19 with TRBJ2-1, with a possible D match to TRBD2 (6 bases). CDR1 and CDR2 from the germline V gene are LNHDA and SQIVND (reference sequence). The CDR3 runs to 17 residues. V lost 4 bases and J 2 bases, leaving 18 bases between the germline ends. The DNA for the CDR3 is TGTGCCAGTAGTACCTATAGCGGCTTGGAAGCCTACAATGAGCAGTTCTTC. Translating it yields CASSTYSGLEAYNEQFF.

Concerning this clonotype itself: The junction departs from the called germline gene at one end, perhaps through a read error. This chain links TRBV19 with TRBJ1-1; the D gene is possibly TRBD1 (5 bases). The CDR3 is 15 amino acids. Germline lookup yields CDR1 LNHDA and CDR2 SQIVND (reference sequence). The CDR3 DNA reads TGTGCCGGTACCTTGACAAGGCGGGGGAACACTGAAGCTTCCTTT. Translation gives CAGTLTRRGNTEASF. Drawing the rest from reference TRBV19 and TRBJ1-1, the complete variable domain is DGGITQSPKYLFRKEGQNVTLSCEQNLNHDAMYWYRQDPGQGLRLIYYSQIVNDFQKGDIAEGYSVSREKKESFPLTVTSAQKNPTAFYLCAGTLTRRGNTEASFGQGTRLTVV.

In its sample, this clonotype was seen many times. The gene calls are TRBV9 and TRBJ1-1; a weak D match, TRBD1 (6 bases). Germline CDR1 SGDLS, CDR2 YYNGEE. This CDR3 is 14 amino acids long. V was trimmed by 3 bases and J by 0 bases, leaving 9 bases between them. CDR3 sequence reads: CASSETGLNTEAFF. Written as DNA, the CDR3 is TGTGCCAGCAGCGAAACAGGGTTGAACACTGAAGCTTTCTTT.

This clonotype was recorded at least ten times. The rearrangement links TRBV28 to TRBJ2-5; D is undetermined. The CDR3 covers 15 residues. Germline loops: CDR1 MDHEN, CDR2 SYDVKM. V lost 5 bases to trimming and J lost 5 bases, with 18 bases between them. The CDR3, as DNA: TGTGCCAGCAGTCCACCTGATGCAGGTGGGGAGACCCAGTACTTC. Translation gives CASSPPDAGGETQYF.

This clonotype occurred a few times. J is TRBJ2-3 and V is TRBV4-3; 7 bases are a match to TRBD2. The CDR3 has 18 amino acids. V lost 1 base and J lost 2; bases outside the gene matches: 12. Germline V gives CDR1 LGHNA, CDR2 YSLEER. The CDR3 nucleotides are TGCGCCAGCAGCCAAGCGTCGGTTCTAGCGGACTACACAGATACGCAGTATTTT. This encodes CASSQASVLADYTDTQYF.

The CDR3 DNA sequence: TGTGCCAGCAGCCTATCCGGAGTGGGTTACAATGAGCAGTTCTTC. Protein product: CASSLSGVGYNEQFF. The V and J genes are TRBV14 and TRBJ2-1, with D unresolved. CDR1 and CDR2 (germline): SGHDN, FVKESK. V lost 4 bases and J 4 bases, leaving 14 bases between the germline ends. CDR3 length equals 15 residues.